This T cell receptor beta chain was sequenced for a study of shared clonotypes between healthy human individuals. Broader study findings: Across subsets, estimated richness was generally greater for naive than for memory populations.

CD45RO-negative cells were positively selected for CCR7, leaving out terminally differentiated effector memory CD45RA+ cells. Everyone who donated was a Caucasian adult who lived in Nashville, Tennessee. Regarding this clone: The antigen is undetermined.

Generated by immunoSEQ multiplex PCR, the TCRdb table keeps only in-frame clones and is missing some. The sample holds about 1,900,000 clones; 85% to 95% are singletons and the top ten take 0.9% to 1.5%. The sequence was obtained from a man between 18 and 29 years old in good health. What was sequenced was naive CD8+ T cells sorted from blood.

The CDR3 DNA reads TGTGCCAGCAGTTACACCCAGGGGGATATCTATGGCTACACCTTC. Translating it yields CASSYTQGDIYGYTF. J is TRBJ1-2 and V is TRBV6-5; TRBD1 matches at 7 bases. V dropped 2 bases and J dropped 4; count of bases not matched to a gene: 7. The V gene's germline CDR1 is MNHEY and CDR2 SVGAGI. The CDR3 consists of 15 residues.